Below, 13 T cell receptor beta chains from the same sample are listed, as sequenced in a study of OX40 agonist ivuxolimab in advanced cancers. Profiled with immunoSEQ multiplex PCR; TCRdb holds only in-frame clones, not every one. This table holds 30,000 or so clones, more than 70% found once. The sequenced sample was CD4+ or CD8+ T cells sorted from blood, obtained in a trial of the OX40 agonist ivuxolimab. Every receptor here comes from an adult with an advanced solid tumor such as melanoma, head and neck, liver or kidney cancer.

V is TRBV6-6 and J is TRBJ1-1; D gene uncertain. Trimming stripped 7 bases from V and 1 base from J, with 13 bases between. The CDR3 runs to 14 residues. The germline V gene encodes CDR1 MNHNY and CDR2 SVGAGI (reference sequence). This CDR3 reads CASTLGGGNTEAFF. The CDR3 DNA is TGTGCCAGCACCCTCGGTGGAGGGAACACTGAAGCTTTCTTT.

CDR3 region: CSAYRGETQYF. CDR3 nucleotides: TGCAGCGCCTACAGGGGGGAGACCCAGTACTTC. V usage is TRBV29-1 and J usage is TRBJ2-5, with TRBD1 matching 8 bases. The length of the CDR3 is 11 residues. With 7 bases clipped from V and 5 bases from J, the junction kept 3 bases outside the gene matches. Germline V gene lookup returns CDR1 SQVTM and CDR2 ANQGSEA.

This chain connects TRBV5-1 to TRBJ2-7, with D possibly matching TRBD2 (5 bases). The germline gives CDR1 SGHRS, CDR2 YFSETQ. Trimming took 5 bases from V and 7 from J, leaving 16 bases between them. The CDR3 has 13 residues. The CDR3: CASSYDGNKEQYF. CDR3 in DNA: TGCGCCAGCAGTTACGACGGGAACAAAGAGCAGTACTTC.

J is TRBJ1-1 and V is TRBV27; D perhaps matches TRBD1 (5 bases). CDR1 MNHEY and CDR2 SMNVEV come from the germline V gene (reference sequence). Trimming stripped 2 bases from V and 1 base from J, with 11 bases between. The CDR3 extends over 15 amino acids. The CDR3 protein is CASSLRRGKNTEAFF. DNA for the CDR3: TGTGCCAGCAGTTTAAGGCGGGGCAAGAACACTGAAGCTTTCTTT.

The rearrangement joins TRBV7-3 to TRBJ1-3; D is unclear. The CDR3 has 14 residues. V lost 5 bases and J 4 bases, leaving 12 bases between the germline ends. CDR1 is SGHTA, CDR2 FQGTGA, per germline. DNA for the CDR3: TGTGCCAGCAGCCCTTCCGGGCCCGGAAACACCATATATTTT. It specifies CASSPSGPGNTIYF.

This clone was seen once. The rearrangement uses TRBV27 and TRBJ2-7, with TRBD2 identical over 15 bases. Trimming cost V 5 bases and J 3 bases; bases outside gene matches: 8. The CDR3 totals 17 residues. The V gene's germline CDR1 is MNHEY and CDR2 SMNVEV (reference sequence). The CDR3 region is CASSPPPGLAGGYEQYF. The DNA of the CDR3 is TGTGCCAGCAGTCCACCACCGGGACTAGCGGGGGGCTACGAGCAGTACTTC.

This clone was observed a single time. The chain links TRBV28 to TRBJ1-2; D remains ambiguous. The germline V and J ends were trimmed by 4 bases and 10 bases, with 10 bases remaining between them. Looked up from germline, CDR1 is MDHEN and CDR2 is SYDVKM. The CDR3 is made up of 11 amino acids. The CDR3 loop is CASSSREVYTF. CDR3 bases: TGTGCCAGCAGTTCCCGGGAAGTCTACACCTTC.

This chain joins TRBV7-5 and TRBJ2-5; no DNA check was done on the table's D call, TRBD2. TRBV7-5 is assigned pseudogene status. The CDR3 extends over 11 amino acids. The CDR3 is CVRSNIETQYF. The CDR3, as DNA: TGTGTCAGAAGCAATATCGAGACCCAGTACTTC.

This chain connects TRBV5-4 to TRBJ2-5; possibly TRBD1 for D (6 bases). The germline V and J ends were trimmed by 2 bases and 5 bases, with 10 bases remaining between them. Germline CDR1 reads SGHNT; CDR2 reads YYREEE (reference sequence). This CDR3 has 13 residues. The CDR3, as DNA: TGTGCCAGCAGCTTCGGACAGATGGAGACCCAGTACTTC. Protein product: CASSFGQMETQYF.

The chain couples TRBV7-2 to TRBJ2-2, with D perhaps matching TRBD2 (5 bases). Trimming took 5 bases from V and 3 from J, leaving 13 bases between them. The germline CDR1 and CDR2 sequences are SGHTA and FQGNSA. The CDR3 totals 15 residues. The CDR3 reads CASSLGGGYTGELFF. The CDR3 region has the DNA TGTGCCAGCAGCCTAGGCGGAGGATACACCGGGGAGCTGTTTTTT.

This clone was detected a few times. The V call is TRBV15, the J call TRBJ2-3; D unclear. The CDR3 extends over 13 amino acids. Germline V gene lookup returns CDR1 LNHNV and CDR2 YYDKDF (reference sequence). V gave up 5 bases and J gave up 3 bases, with 9 bases separating them. The CDR3 loop reads CATSQAATDTQYF. The CDR3 region has the DNA TGTGCCACCAGCCAGGCGGCGACAGATACGCAGTATTTT.

The chain has TRBV27 and TRBJ1-2, with D uncertain. This CDR3 comprises 15 residues. With 0 bases removed from V and 8 bases from J, the gap between germline ends came to 16 bases. Germline values: CDR1 MNHEY, CDR2 SMNVEV (reference sequence). Here the CDR3 reads CASSLSWNVGGGYTF. The CDR3 DNA reads TGTGCCAGCAGTTTATCGTGGAACGTCGGCGGGGGCTACACCTTC.

The chain carries TRBV6-5 and TRBJ1-2; 9 nucleotides match TRBD1. The length of the CDR3 is 14 residues. With 8 bases clipped from V and 5 bases from J, the junction kept 9 bases outside the gene matches. Germline-derived CDR1 and CDR2 are MNHEY and SVGAGI. CDR3 DNA: TGTGCCAGCTCCCCAGACAGGGGGTTTTATGGCTACACCTTC. Protein: CASSPDRGFYGYTF.